Below are 28 T cell receptor beta chains sequenced from a single sample in a study of blood T cell repertoires in COVID-19. Assay used: immunoSEQ multiplex PCR; TCRdb lists only in-frame clones, some missing. The sample yields some 67,000 clones, around 87% seen once. Sequencing was performed on peripheral blood. The source of these receptors is a woman aged 55-70 years with acute or convalescent COVID-19.

The chain couples TRBV28 to TRBJ1-6, with 7 bases fitting TRBD1. CDR3 length equals 14 residues. Unmatched junction bases numbered 6, after V lost 5 bases and J lost 8 bases. Germline CDR1 reads MDHEN; CDR2 reads SYDVKM. This CDR3 reads CASSTPRGDSPLHF. Written as DNA, the CDR3 is TGTGCCAGCAGTACACCCAGGGGGGATTCACCCCTCCACTTT.

The rearrangement joins TRBV4-1 to TRBJ2-5; TRBD2 aligns across 8 bases. V was pared by 5 bases and J by 5 bases, with 10 bases of the junction left unmatched. Germline values: CDR1 MGHRA, CDR2 YSYEKL. This CDR3 is 15 amino acids long. The CDR3 coding sequence is TGCGCCAGCAGCAGGGTTAGCGGGATTACGGAGACCCAGTACTTC. Translating it yields CASSRVSGITETQYF.

The V and J genes are TRBV3-1 (or the pseudogene TRBV3-2) and TRBJ2-3, with TRBD2 matching over 13 bases. The germline V gene has CDR1 LGHDT and CDR2 YNNKEL (reference sequence). Losses at the gene ends were 4 bases for V and 4 bases for J; bases not matched to a gene: 14. The CDR3 is made up of 19 amino acids. The CDR3 region is CASSPNPWTSGSPPDTQYF. CDR3 in DNA: TGTGCCAGCAGCCCGAACCCATGGACTAGCGGGAGCCCCCCAGATACGCAGTATTTT.

This clone was picked up a small number of times. The chain is built from TRBV28 and TRBJ1-2, with TRBD1 as a possible D gene (5 bases). V gave up 2 bases and J gave up 5 bases, with 18 bases separating them. Germline lookup yields CDR1 MDHEN and CDR2 SYDVKM. CDR3 length: 16 residues. The CDR3 is CASSLSSGGTIYGYTF. The CDR3 coding sequence is TGTGCCAGCAGTTTAAGTTCCGGCGGGACCATTTATGGCTACACCTTC.

This chain connects TRBV5-4 to TRBJ1-1; TRBD1 matches at 7 bases. CDR1 is SGHNT and CDR2 is YYREEE in the germline V gene (reference sequence). This CDR3 contains 15 residues. The junction had 6 bases not matched to a gene; V was cut back by 4 bases and J by 0 bases. In DNA form, the CDR3 reads TGTGCCAGCAGCCGCCAGGGGGAAATGAACACTGAAGCTTTCTTT. This gives the protein CASSRQGEMNTEAFF.

The rearrangement links TRBV28 to TRBJ1-4; D perhaps matches TRBD1 (5 bases). The length of the CDR3 is 13 residues. The V end lost 6 bases, the J end lost 8 bases, and 13 bases lay between the germline ends. In germline, CDR1 is MDHEN, CDR2 SYDVKM. The CDR3 is CASRRGRLEKLFF. The CDR3 DNA is TGTGCCAGCAGACGGGGGAGATTGGAAAAACTGTTTTTT.

The CDR3: CASSRDSMNTEAFF. In DNA, the CDR3 is TGTGCCAGTAGTCGGGACAGTATGAACACTGAAGCTTTCTTT. The J gene is TRBJ1-1, the V gene TRBV19, with 7 nucleotides matching TRBD1. V lost 5 bases and J lost 0; bases outside the gene matches: 3. The V gene's germline CDR1 is LNHDA and CDR2 SQIVND (reference sequence). This CDR3 comprises 14 residues.

This clone was counted between two and nine times. The chain is built from TRBV19 and TRBJ1-1; tentative D call: TRBD1 (5 bases). Trimming left V 3 bases short and J 5 bases short, with 10 bases between. CDR3 length: 13 residues. Germline CDR1 and CDR2: LNHDA and SQIVND (reference sequence). The CDR3 here is CASSMGGVTEAFF. DNA of the CDR3: TGTGCCAGTAGTATGGGAGGGGTGACTGAAGCTTTCTTT.

The rearrangement uses TRBV9 and TRBJ2-1; maybe TRBD1 (5 bases). The CDR3 totals 13 residues. Germline V CDR1 and CDR2: SGDLS, YYNGEE. V lost 0 bases, J lost 5 bases, and 6 bases lay in between. The DNA of the CDR3 is TGTGCCAGCAGCGTAGGACAGAACAATGAGCAGTTCTTC. It is translated as CASSVGQNNEQFF.

This chain connects TRBV19 to TRBJ1-4, with 9 nucleotides matching TRBD1. CDR3 length: 14 residues. CDR1 and CDR2 from the germline V gene are LNHDA and SQIVND (reference sequence). The J segment lost 10 bases and the V segment lost 5 bases, leaving 8 bases of the junction unmatched. The CDR3 spells CASSEGQGGGKLFF. As DNA, the CDR3 is TGTGCCAGTAGTGAGGGACAGGGAGGAGGAAAACTGTTTTTT.

The V gene is TRBV5-1, the J gene TRBJ2-7; weak D call: TRBD1 (6 bases). Deletions cut 0 bases from V and 11 bases from J, with 9 bases between. Looked up from germline, CDR1 is SGHRS and CDR2 is YFSETQ. This CDR3 has 11 residues. The CDR3 protein is CASSLDREEYV. The CDR3, as DNA: TGCGCCAGCAGCTTGGACAGGGAAGAGTACGTC.

The V and J genes are TRBV9 and TRBJ2-1; TRBD2 matches 10 bases. Germline CDR1 reads SGDLS; CDR2 reads YYNGEE. The length of the CDR3 is 13 residues. Losses at the gene ends were 4 bases for V and 9 bases for J; bases not matched to a gene: 4. CDR3 sequence reads: CASSLRTSGEQFF. The CDR3 coding sequence is TGTGCCAGCAGCCTTCGGACTAGCGGTGAGCAGTTCTTC.

CDR3 DNA: TGTGCCAGCAGGAGGGACATTGAGACCCAGTACTTC. It specifies CASRRDIETQYF. The V call is TRBV5-6, the J call TRBJ2-5, with a weak D call TRBD1 (6 bases). Germline V gene data show CDR1 as SGHDT and CDR2 as YYEEEE. The CDR3 extends over 12 amino acids. Trimming left V 5 bases short and J 5 bases short, with 10 bases between.

The rearrangement uses TRBV7-8 and TRBJ2-7, with a weak D call TRBD1 (6 bases). CDR1 and CDR2 (germline): SGHVS, FQNEAQ. Trimming left V 4 bases short and J 7 bases short, with 17 bases between. CDR3 length: 14 residues. CDR3 residues: CASSWDIRGTEQYV. The CDR3 coding sequence is TGTGCCAGCAGCTGGGACATTAGGGGTACAGAGCAGTACGTC.

The chain links TRBV7-2 to TRBJ2-7; D possibly corresponds to TRBD1 (6 bases). Trimming shortened V by 5 bases and J by 3 bases, and 11 bases separated the two germline ends. This CDR3 spans 13 amino acids. Germline CDR1 reads SGHTA; CDR2 reads FQGNSA. The CDR3 coding sequence is TGTGCCAGCAGCCTCCGACAGGACTACGAGCAGTACGTC. It codes for CASSLRQDYEQYV.

V usage is TRBV27 and J usage is TRBJ1-5; D remains unclear. Germline loops: CDR1 MNHEY, CDR2 SMNVEV (reference sequence). V lost 4 bases and J 2 bases, leaving 9 bases between the germline ends. The CDR3 sequence is 14 residues long. The CDR3: CASSWARGNQPQHF. CDR3 nucleotide sequence: TGTGCCAGCAGTTGGGCCCGAGGCAATCAGCCCCAGCATTTT.

The chain is built from TRBV12-3 or TRBV12-4 and TRBJ2-1, with a possible D match to TRBD1 (6 bases). Trimming left V 7 bases short and J 9 bases short, with 16 bases between. The CDR3 covers 13 residues. This CDR3 reads CASNLGPGAEQFF. The CDR3 bases are TGTGCCAGCAACCTAGGTCCAGGGGCTGAGCAGTTCTTC.

The gene calls are TRBV5-1 and TRBJ2-3; D gene ambiguous. Between the trimmed V and J ends, which lost 4 bases and 2 bases, there was a span of 14 bases. CDR1 is SGHRS, CDR2 YFSETQ, per germline. CDR3 size: 15 residues. The CDR3 region is CASSPAQNPTDTQYF. CDR3 DNA: TGCGCCAGCAGCCCGGCACAGAACCCCACAGATACGCAGTATTTT.

The chain recombines TRBV4-3 with TRBJ2-5; 8 bases are shared with TRBD2. Trimming removed 0 bases from V and 2 bases from J; junction bases left unmatched: 8. Germline CDR1 reads LGHNA; CDR2 reads YSLEER. This CDR3 is 17 amino acids long. The CDR3 sequence: CASSQDRSSGLQETQYF. The CDR3 DNA reads TGCGCCAGCAGCCAAGATAGGTCTAGCGGGCTACAAGAGACCCAGTACTTC.

CDR3 DNA sequence: TGTGCCAGCAGCCATCGACTCCCTTGGGGCCTCAATGAGCAGTTCTTC. Residues: CASSHRLPWGLNEQFF. The chain recombines TRBV27 with TRBJ2-1; a possible D gene is TRBD1 (5 bases). Germline CDR1 MNHEY, CDR2 SMNVEV (reference sequence). The germline V and J ends were trimmed by 6 bases and 6 bases, with 21 bases remaining between them. This CDR3 is 16 amino acids long.

This clone was observed once. Other DNA sequences in the same sample also yield this CDR3. The chain joins TRBV5-1 to TRBJ1-1, with D uncertain. The CDR3 sequence is 14 residues long. In germline, CDR1 is SGHRS, CDR2 YFSETQ. V shed 0 bases and J shed 2 bases, with 8 bases lying between them. CDR3 protein: CASSLGTVNTEAFF. CDR3 sequence (DNA): TGCGCCAGCAGCTTGGGTACAGTCAACACTGAAGCTTTCTTT.

The chain has TRBV29-1 and TRBJ2-1, with TRBD2 identical over 12 bases. There are 14 residues in the CDR3. Germline V CDR1 and CDR2: SQVTM, ANQGSEA. The V and J ends lost 6 bases and 10 bases, in that order; junction bases with no gene match: 10. The CDR3 coding sequence is TGCAGCGTGATCGGACTAGCGGGAAGGGGCGAGCAGTTCTTC. Amino acid sequence: CSVIGLAGRGEQFF.

The V call is TRBV28, the J call TRBJ2-3, with 7 bases that match TRBD1. Germline loops: CDR1 MDHEN, CDR2 SYDVKM. The junction had 7 bases not matched to a gene; V was cut back by 8 bases and J by 8 bases. The CDR3 has 12 residues. The CDR3 region is CASQGGIGTQYF. For the CDR3, the DNA is TGTGCCAGCCAAGGGGGCATCGGTACGCAGTATTTT.

V is TRBV6-1 and J is TRBJ1-6; D possibly corresponds to TRBD1 (5 bases). The CDR3 loop spans 18 amino acids. Trimming stripped 3 bases from V and 3 bases from J, with 18 bases between. Germline lookup yields CDR1 MNHNS and CDR2 SASEGT. The CDR3 sequence is CASSDSRGGGFYNSPLHF. CDR3 nucleotides: TGTGCCAGCAGTGATTCTCGGGGGGGAGGTTTCTATAATTCACCCCTCCACTTT.

The chain recombines TRBV24-1 with TRBJ2-2; a possible D gene is TRBD1 (6 bases). The CDR3 has 13 amino acids. Trimming shortened V by 10 bases and J by 6 bases, and 14 bases separated the two germline ends. Germline lookup yields CDR1 KGHDR and CDR2 SFDVKD. This CDR3 is CATGTTWSGELFF. CDR3 sequence (DNA): TGTGCCACAGGGACAACGTGGTCCGGGGAGCTGTTTTTT.

The chain is built from TRBV7-2 and TRBJ2-2, with TRBD2 as a possible D gene (6 bases). Germline-derived CDR1 and CDR2 are SGHTA and FQGNSA. CDR3 size: 14 residues. Trimming took off 5 bases at V and 6 bases at J, with 13 bases between the two ends. The CDR3, as DNA: TGTGCCAGCAGCACCGGGACTGTGGCCGGGGAGCTGTTTTTT. The encoded protein is CASSTGTVAGELFF.

The V call is TRBV7-9, the J call TRBJ2-3; D gene ambiguous. The V gene lost 3 bases and the J gene lost 6 bases, with 4 bases spanning the gap. Germline CDR1 is SEHNR and CDR2 is FQNEAQ (reference sequence). The CDR3 has 11 residues. The CDR3 is CASSFPDTQYF. The CDR3 nucleotides read TGTGCCAGCAGCTTTCCGGATACGCAGTATTTT. Together with reference TRBV7-9 and TRBJ2-3, the CDR3 gives the full variable domain: DTGVSQNPRHKITKRGQNVTFRCDPISEHNRLYWYRQTLGQGPEFLTYFQNEAQLEKSRLLSDRFSAERPKGSFSTLEIQRTEQGDSAMYLCASSFPDTQYFGPGTRLTVL.

The chain links TRBV5-1 to TRBJ2-1; 15 bases fit TRBD2. CDR3 size: 13 residues. J lost 14 bases, V lost 4 bases, and 4 bases had no gene match. The V gene's germline CDR1 is SGHRS and CDR2 YFSETQ. CDR3 nucleotides: TGCGCCAGCAGCCTGGGGACTAGCGGGGGGAAGTTCTTC. It specifies CASSLGTSGGKFF.